This T cell receptor (beta chain) emerged from a study of identical twins. This clonotype was seen a handful of times. Addition of a universal primer site occurred through template switching, and cDNA carried unique molecular identifiers. TCRdb itself ran the 5' RACE reads through MiXCR, one entry per CDR3 protein. The top ten clones hold 2% to 2.5% of a sample with fewer than 350,000 distinct CDR3 sequences, 8% to 9% of them seen once. V gave up 9 bases and J gave up 6 bases; unmatched junction bases: 7. This CDR3 has 16 residues. Looked up from germline, CDR1 is KGHDR and CDR2 is SFDVKD. The same sample was also used in a study of yellow fever vaccine responses in identical twins.

This rearrangement joins TRBV24-1 to TRBJ2-1, with TRBD2 matching 16 bases. Sequenced sample: memory (CD45RO+) T cells sorted from blood. The TCR originated in a woman between 18 and 30 years old in good health. This CDR3 is CATGGTSGGAGNEQFF. The CDR3 DNA follows: TGTGCCACCGGCGGGACTAGCGGGGGGGCAGGCAATGAGCAGTTCTTC.